This T cell receptor (beta chain) was sequenced for a study of cytomegalovirus exposure and HLA in healthy donors. Overall study: Earlier findings included about 120 million unique TCR beta sequences obtained from about 170 million T cells.

Regarding this clone: Its antigen is as yet unknown.

Findings and limits, study-wide: In the analysis, some V segments, TRBV6-2 and TRBV6-3 included, were excluded as indistinguishable. Despite most TCR sequences being rare, some public TCRs occurred in many donors. A later examination showed that TCR association rates differed by HLA locus, with DRB1 most and HLA-C fewest.

CDR1 is SGHVS, CDR2 FNYEAQ, per germline. The CDR3 runs to 14 residues. Trimming cost V 6 bases and J 4 bases, with 14 bases left between them. PCR employed 60 Vbeta and 13 Jbeta primers. Here immunoSEQ multiplex PCR was the method, and the copy in TCRdb shows in-frame clones only, minus some. This sample carries 150,000 to 200,000 clones, with around 1.4% going to the ten biggest clones. Sequencing was carried out using PBMCs. This sequence originates from a woman aged 55-70 years in good health and CMV-seronegative. The chain employs TRBV7-6 and TRBJ2-3; weak D call: TRBD2 (6 bases). The CDR3 sequence: CASSTGDNADTQYF. The CDR3 DNA reads TGTGCCAGCAGTACGGGAGATAACGCAGATACGCAGTATTTT.